What follows are 13 T cell receptor beta chains derived from one specimen sequenced in a study of blood T cell repertoires in COVID-19. Clones were read by immunoSEQ multiplex PCR, and TCRdb kept only the in-frame ones, dropping some. In the table there are roughly 230,000 clones, roughly 85% of which are singletons. The specimen was peripheral blood. These receptors all come from a woman older than 75 with acute or convalescent COVID-19.

The chain uses TRBV3-1 (or the pseudogene TRBV3-2) and TRBJ2-3, with D perhaps matching TRBD2 (7 bases). The ends were cut back, 3 bases at V and 0 bases at J, with 13 bases in the middle. The CDR3 sequence is 16 residues long. Germline loops: CDR1 LGHDT, CDR2 YNNKEL (reference sequence). CDR3 sequence (DNA): TGTGCCAGCAGCCATTATGGCGGGGGCAGCACAGATACGCAGTATTTT. Translated, it gives CASSHYGGGSTDTQYF.

This clone was detected a few times. J is TRBJ2-5 and V is TRBV19, with TRBD1 identical over 8 bases. Germline V gene sequence: CDR1 LNHDA, CDR2 SQIVND (reference sequence). Trimming removed 10 bases from V and 0 bases from J; junction bases left unmatched: 10. CDR3 length: 15 residues. The CDR3, as DNA: TGTGCCACTAGGACAGGGTTTGAGGACCAAGAGACCCAGTACTTC. The encoded protein is CATRTGFEDQETQYF.

The genes are TRBV2 and TRBJ2-3; D is undetermined. V was clipped by 2 bases and J by 8 bases, with 14 bases between them. Germline V gene sequence: CDR1 SNHLY, CDR2 FYNNEI. CDR3 length: 14 residues. CDR3 DNA sequence: TGTGCCAGCAGTGAACCCAGGTGGAAAGGTACGCAGTATTTT. Its translation: CASSEPRWKGTQYF.

V and J are TRBV28 and TRBJ2-6; the D is unclear. CDR3 size: 13 residues. Trimming stripped 6 bases from V and 0 bases from J, with 3 bases between. Germline V gives CDR1 MDHEN, CDR2 SYDVKM. The CDR3 bases are TGTGCCAGCAGACTCTCTGGGGCCAACGTCCTGACTTTC. This gives the protein CASRLSGANVLTF.

This clone was seen once. CDR3 loop: CASSQDGWPTEQYF. The CDR3 DNA follows: TGTGCCAGCAGCCAAGACGGGTGGCCTACCGAGCAGTACTTC. The V call is TRBV14, the J call TRBJ2-7, with no clear D. Germline V gives CDR1 SGHDN, CDR2 FVKESK. The CDR3 sequence is 14 residues long. With 0 bases removed from V and 6 bases from J, the gap between germline ends came to 12 bases.

This clone has more than one count but fewer than ten. This sequence joins TRBV19 and TRBJ2-6, with unresolved D. The germline V gene encodes CDR1 LNHDA and CDR2 SQIVND (reference sequence). V lost 5 bases, J lost 1 base, and 3 bases lay in between. This CDR3 has 13 residues. CDR3 in amino acids: CASSQSGANVLTF. CDR3 bases: TGTGCCAGTAGTCAATCTGGGGCCAACGTCCTGACTTTC.

The chain links TRBV7-2 to TRBJ2-3; TRBD2 matches at 14 bases. This CDR3 spans 16 amino acids. The ends lost 4 bases at V and 4 bases at J; junction bases unmatched: 4. Germline lookup yields CDR1 SGHTA and CDR2 FQGNSA. The CDR3 loop reads CASSSRLAGGADTQYF. CDR3 in DNA: TGTGCCAGCAGCTCGAGACTAGCGGGGGGGGCAGATACGCAGTATTTT. Together with reference TRBV7-2 and TRBJ2-3, the CDR3 gives the full variable domain: GAGVSQSPSNKVTEKGKDVELRCDPISGHTALYWYRQSLGQGLEFLIYFQGNSAPDKSGLPSDRFSAERTGGSVSTLTIQRTQQEDSAVYLCASSSRLAGGADTQYFGPGTRLTVL.

V usage is TRBV19 and J usage is TRBJ1-5; maybe TRBD1 (5 bases). Deletions cut 6 bases from V and 1 base from J, with 13 bases between. The CDR3 sequence is 15 residues long. Germline loops: CDR1 LNHDA, CDR2 SQIVND (reference sequence). In DNA, the CDR3 is TGTGCCAGTAGGTCCCCCGGGGGGAGCAATCAGCCCCAGCATTTT. It encodes CASRSPGGSNQPQHF.

This clone was counted once. This chain links TRBV19 with TRBJ1-1, with a tentative D call TRBD1 (5 bases). This CDR3 has 14 residues. Germline CDR1 reads LNHDA; CDR2 reads SQIVND (reference sequence). Trimming removed 2 bases from V and 4 bases from J, with 11 bases in between. CDR3 sequence (DNA): TGTGCCAGTAGTATATTCGGGGGAGCCACTGAAGCTTTCTTT. As protein: CASSIFGGATEAFF.

The rearrangement links TRBV6-5 to TRBJ2-3; TRBD1 aligns across 10 bases. The CDR3 contains 14 residues. V lost 6 bases, J lost 4 bases, and 4 bases stayed unmatched. Germline-derived CDR1 and CDR2 are MNHEY and SVGAGI. The CDR3 nucleotides read TGTGCCAGCAGACTGACAGGGGGCCCAGATACGCAGTATTTT. It yields the protein CASRLTGGPDTQYF.

The chain couples TRBV5-1 to TRBJ2-1, with 8 positions matching TRBD2. V lost 4 bases, J lost 6 bases, and 9 bases stayed unmatched. Germline CDR1 reads SGHRS; CDR2 reads YFSETQ. The CDR3 totals 15 residues. CDR3 bases: TGCGCCAGCAGCCCCGCGGCGGGGGGCGTCAATGAGCAGTTCTTC. It is translated as CASSPAAGGVNEQFF.

The chain carries TRBV5-1 and TRBJ2-2; D remains ambiguous. CDR3 length equals 14 residues. V was clipped by 5 bases and J by 0 bases, with 8 bases between them. The germline V gene has CDR1 SGHRS and CDR2 YFSETQ. The CDR3 spells CASSWASNTGELFF. The CDR3 DNA reads TGCGCCAGCAGTTGGGCGTCGAACACCGGGGAGCTGTTTTTT.

The chain has TRBV19 and TRBJ1-1, with D unresolved. The germline CDR1 and CDR2 sequences are LNHDA and SQIVND (reference sequence). The CDR3 loop spans 15 amino acids. With 2 bases removed from V and 1 base from J, the gap between germline ends came to 11 bases. CDR3 nucleotides: TGTGCCAGTAGTATAAGGGAGCGCCCGAACACTGAAGCTTTCTTT. This gives the protein CASSIRERPNTEAFF.